A single sample gave rise to the 9 T cell receptor beta chains below, sequenced in a study of T cells after yellow fever vaccination. TCRdb processed the 5' RACE reads anew with MiXCR; each CDR3 protein has one entry. Counted here are a few hundred thousand distinct CDR3 sequences, around 8.1% occurring once; the ten biggest clones make up approximately 15%. Sequences were derived from PBMCs, sampled roughly 46 days after the first yellow fever vaccination. The origin of the receptors is a man between 18 and 35 years old who received the YFV17D yellow fever vaccine.

This clonotype came up many times. This chain uses TRBV20-1 with TRBJ2-7; D uncertain. V shed 5 bases and J shed 4 bases, with 21 bases lying between them. The CDR3 has 15 residues. Germline CDR1 DFQATT, CDR2 SNEGSKA (reference sequence). This chain's CDR3 is CSAALPSLGSYEQYF. CDR3 DNA sequence: TGCAGTGCTGCCCTCCCCTCTCTTGGGTCGTACGAGCAGTACTTC.

This chain joins TRBV29-1 and TRBJ1-4, with a tentative D call TRBD1 (5 bases). The CDR3 is 13 amino acids. Per germline, CDR1 SQVTM and CDR2 ANQGSEA. V lost 7 bases to trimming and J lost 6 bases, with 15 bases between them. The DNA for the CDR3 is TGCAGCGCCGGGGGGGATTTTGATGAAAAACTGTTTTTT. This sequence encodes CSAGGDFDEKLFF.

This clonotype has just a few counts. This chain joins TRBV6-5 and TRBJ1-5; no firm D call. CDR1 is MNHEY, CDR2 SVGAGI, per germline. The CDR3 has 14 residues. Trimming cost V 2 bases and J 1 base, with 6 bases left between them. CDR3 amino acids: CASSYGQSNQPQHF. The CDR3 DNA is TGTGCCAGCAGTTACGGCCAGAGCAATCAGCCCCAGCATTTT.

This clonotype was observed many times. V is TRBV14 and J is TRBJ2-1, with a weak D call TRBD1 (6 bases). V was pared by 3 bases and J by 3 bases, with 12 bases between. In germline, CDR1 is SGHDN, CDR2 FVKESK. The CDR3 is 15 residues long. CDR3 nucleotides: TGTGCCAGCAGCCAGCCAGGGGAAATCTACAATGAGCAGTTCTTC. It is translated as CASSQPGEIYNEQFF.

Ten or more counts support this clonotype. The rearrangement joins TRBV5-1 to TRBJ1-2, with a possible D match to TRBD1 (5 bases). The CDR3 is made up of 15 amino acids. V gave up 6 bases and J gave up 0 bases, with 15 bases separating them. CDR1 and CDR2 from the germline V gene are SGHRS and YFSETQ. The CDR3: CASTSVGGTNYGYTF. The CDR3 region has the DNA TGCGCCAGCACCTCGGTTGGGGGGACTAACTATGGCTACACCTTC.

This clonotype appeared many times. The chain has TRBV29-1 and TRBJ1-2, with TRBD1 matching over 8 bases. The germline V gene has CDR1 SQVTM and CDR2 ANQGSEA. The V segment lost 1 base and the J segment 5 bases; nucleotides outside the gene matches: 12. There are 16 residues in the CDR3. This CDR3 is CSVEVLGTGSLYGYTF. The CDR3 DNA reads as TGCAGCGTTGAAGTCCTAGGGACAGGTTCACTTTATGGCTACACCTTC.

The sample holds a few counts of this clonotype. Here the CDR3 DNA reads TGTGCCAGCAGCTTAGCCGGTCCGGGACAGGGCACAGATACGCAGTATTTT. Protein: CASSLAGPGQGTDTQYF. The chain uses TRBV7-2 and TRBJ2-3, with 8 bases fitting TRBD1. The J segment lost 1 base and the V segment lost 0 bases, leaving 6 bases of the junction unmatched. Germline values: CDR1 SGHTA, CDR2 FQGNSA. The CDR3 runs to 17 residues.

The chain uses TRBV7-9 and TRBJ2-7; 9 positions agree with TRBD1. V lost 5 bases and J lost 1; bases outside the gene matches: 6. CDR3 length equals 15 residues. CDR1 and CDR2 (germline): SEHNR, FQNEAQ (reference sequence). DNA for the CDR3: TGTGCCAGCAGCGACCGGGACAGGGTTTCCTACGAGCAGTACTTC. It encodes CASSDRDRVSYEQYF. Supplemented by reference TRBV7-9 and TRBJ2-7, the full variable domain reads DTGVSQNPRHKITKRGQNVTFRCDPISEHNRLYWYRQTLGQGPEFLTYFQNEAQLEKSRLLSDRFSAERPKGSFSTLEIQRTEQGDSAMYLCASSDRDRVSYEQYFGPGTRLTVT.

This clonotype has more than one count but fewer than ten. The chain joins TRBV12-3 or TRBV12-4 to TRBJ1-2; unclear D gene. The CDR3 covers 13 residues. The V end lost 5 bases, the J end lost 4 bases, and 11 bases lay between the germline ends. CDR3 residues: CASSDREGYGYTF. CDR3 bases: TGTGCCAGCAGTGACCGGGAAGGCTATGGCTACACCTTC.